A single sample gave rise to the 25 T cell receptor beta chains below, sequenced in a study of cytomegalovirus exposure and HLA in healthy donors. Assay used: immunoSEQ multiplex PCR; TCRdb lists only in-frame clones, some missing. Among some 98,000 clones listed, approximately 84% were seen once. Sequencing was carried out using PBMCs. These receptors were collected from a man younger than 35 in good health and CMV-seropositive.

The chain links TRBV11-2 to TRBJ1-5; D gene unclear. Germline V gives CDR1 SGHAT, CDR2 FQNNGV. Trimming took 5 bases from V and 3 from J, leaving 14 bases between them. The CDR3 contains 15 residues. CDR3 loop: CASSAPPGYNQPQHF. The CDR3, as DNA: TGTGCCAGCAGCGCCCCCCCAGGTTACAATCAGCCCCAGCATTTT.

The sample holds one count of this clone. The CDR3 DNA reads as TGTGCCAGCAGGGGAGGTAGCGGGGGACATTTAGGATACGAGCAGTACTTC. This sequence encodes CASRGGSGGHLGYEQYF. The chain links TRBV7-9 to TRBJ2-7, with 9 bases identical to TRBD2. This CDR3 is 17 amino acids long. V lost 6 bases, J lost 4 bases, and 16 bases stayed unmatched. Germline V CDR1 and CDR2: SEHNR, FQNEAQ (reference sequence).

The J gene is TRBJ2-1, the V gene TRBV11-2; 10 nucleotides line up with TRBD2. V gave up 2 bases and J gave up 4 bases; unmatched junction bases: 2. The CDR3 consists of 15 residues. Per germline, CDR1 SGHAT and CDR2 FQNNGV. The CDR3 nucleotides are TGTGCCAGCAGCTTATCTAGCGGGAGTTACAATGAGCAGTTCTTC. Its translation is CASSLSSGSYNEQFF.

The chain couples TRBV6-5 to TRBJ2-2; 9 bases line up with TRBD1. Trimming removed 6 bases from V and 7 bases from J; junction bases left unmatched: 3. This CDR3 comprises 13 residues. Germline loops: CDR1 MNHEY, CDR2 SVGAGI. CDR3 sequence reads: CASRDRGIGELFF. In DNA form, the CDR3 reads TGTGCCAGCAGAGACAGGGGGATCGGGGAGCTGTTTTTT.

The V and J genes are TRBV2 and TRBJ2-2, with D maybe TRBD2 (6 bases). Trimming stripped 6 bases from V and 5 bases from J, with 10 bases between. CDR1 is SNHLY, CDR2 FYNNEI, per germline. This CDR3 has 13 residues. This CDR3 reads CASSGTGTGELFF. For the CDR3, the DNA is TGTGCCAGCAGCGGGACTGGTACCGGGGAGCTGTTTTTT.

This CDR3 reads CAISENISTGGYTF. The CDR3 region has the DNA TGTGCCATCAGTGAGAACATTTCTACGGGTGGCTACACCTTC. The chain employs TRBV10-3 and TRBJ1-2; D is uncertain. Trimming cost V 2 bases and J 7 bases, with 14 bases left between them. Germline values: CDR1 ENHRY, CDR2 SYGVKD. The CDR3 sequence is 14 residues long.

The V gene is TRBV10-1, the J gene TRBJ2-1, with 7 nucleotides matching TRBD1. V shed 8 bases, J shed 2 bases, and the junction held 6 bases outside the gene matches. The germline V gene has CDR1 WNHNN and CDR2 SYGVQD (reference sequence). CDR3 length: 14 amino acids. This chain's CDR3 is CASSTGFTYNEQFF. As DNA, the CDR3 is TGCGCCAGCTCGACAGGGTTCACCTACAATGAGCAGTTCTTC.

Only one count was recorded for this clone. The same CDR3 also results from other DNA sequences found in this sample. The chain uses TRBV19 and TRBJ2-5; perhaps TRBD1 as D (6 bases). The germline CDR1 and CDR2 sequences are LNHDA and SQIVND (reference sequence). The CDR3 is 13 amino acids. Trimming took 4 bases from V and 2 from J, leaving 8 bases between them. This CDR3 is CASSTGQQETQYF. DNA of the CDR3: TGTGCCAGTAGTACCGGACAGCAAGAGACCCAGTACTTC.

The chain combines TRBV7-9 with TRBJ2-1, with TRBD2 identical over 9 bases. This CDR3 comprises 14 residues. Germline-derived CDR1 and CDR2 are SEHNR and FQNEAQ (reference sequence). The junction had 3 bases not matched to a gene; V was cut back by 5 bases and J by 4 bases. CDR3 region: CASSRTSEYNEQFF. The CDR3 bases are TGTGCCAGCAGCCGGACTAGCGAATACAATGAGCAGTTCTTC.

The chain carries TRBV6-1 and TRBJ2-1; 12 nucleotides agree with TRBD2. The V and J ends lost 3 bases and 6 bases, in that order; junction bases with no gene match: 3. Germline loops: CDR1 MNHNS, CDR2 SASEGT. The CDR3 consists of 15 residues. Here the CDR3 reads CASSEETSGSNEQFF. The CDR3 DNA is TGTGCCAGCAGTGAGGAGACTAGCGGGAGCAATGAGCAGTTCTTC.

The chain uses TRBV13 and TRBJ1-1; 7 bases fit TRBD1. CDR1 PRHDT and CDR2 FYEKMQ come from the germline V gene (reference sequence). V was pared by 5 bases and J by 1 base, with 7 bases of the junction left unmatched. The CDR3 length is 15 residues. The CDR3 spells CASSPTGTENTEAFF. In DNA form, the CDR3 reads TGTGCCAGCAGCCCAACCGGGACAGAGAACACTGAAGCTTTCTTT.

The rearrangement uses TRBV6-4 and TRBJ1-2, with 7 nucleotides matching TRBD1. The CDR3 has 15 amino acids. The germline V gene encodes CDR1 MRHNA and CDR2 SNTAGT. V was clipped by 3 bases and J by 2 bases; unmatched bases: 6. The CDR3, as DNA: TGTGCCAGCAGTGAATATCCAGGGGGAAACTATGGCTACACCTTC. Protein: CASSEYPGGNYGYTF.

This chain links TRBV18 with TRBJ1-5; D is unclear. Deletions cut 2 bases from V and 4 bases from J, with 12 bases between. Germline V gives CDR1 KGHSH, CDR2 LQKENI. The CDR3 totals 15 residues. CDR3 coding DNA: TGTGCCAGCTCACCAAGTACATCCTCAAATCAGCCCCAGCATTTT. This codes for CASSPSTSSNQPQHF. Together with reference TRBV18 and TRBJ1-5, the CDR3 gives the full variable domain: NAGVMQNPRHLVRRRGQEARLRCSPMKGHSHVYWYRQLPEEGLKFMVYLQKENIIDESGMPKERFSAEFPKEGPSILRIQQVVRGDSAAYFCASSPSTSSNQPQHFGDGTRLSIL.

The chain has TRBV5-4 and TRBJ2-2; 9 nucleotides line up with TRBD1. Germline V gene sequence: CDR1 SGHNT, CDR2 YYREEE (reference sequence). CDR3 length: 16 amino acids. After removal of 4 bases from V and 3 bases from J, the junction contained 7 bases not matched to a gene. For the CDR3, the DNA is TGTGCCAGCAGCAAGGGGACAGGGCCGGACACCGGGGAGCTGTTTTTT. Its protein product is CASSKGTGPDTGELFF.

The chain recombines TRBV4-3 with TRBJ2-1, with 10 bases that match TRBD1. V shed 0 bases and J 8 bases; nucleotides not matched to a gene: 10. The CDR3 runs to 17 residues. Looked up from germline, CDR1 is LGHNA and CDR2 is YSLEER. The CDR3 DNA reads as TGCGCCAGCAGCCAAGAGATGGGACAGGGGTTCCCATATGAGCAGTTCTTC. It translates to CASSQEMGQGFPYEQFF.

V is TRBV18 and J is TRBJ2-5, with TRBD1 as a possible D gene (6 bases). Trimming took 0 bases from V and 5 from J, leaving 16 bases between them. From germline, CDR1 is KGHSH and CDR2 LQKENI. This CDR3 spans 16 amino acids. The CDR3 protein is CASSPPLNRAGETQYF. CDR3 nucleotide sequence: TGTGCCAGCTCACCACCGTTGAACAGGGCCGGGGAGACCCAGTACTTC.

The chain employs TRBV2 and TRBJ1-2; D not resolved. The CDR3 length is 12 residues. V dropped 3 bases and J dropped 5 bases, with 7 bases sitting between them. Germline CDR1 SNHLY, CDR2 FYNNEI. CDR3 DNA: TGTGCCAGCAGTGATATAGAATATGGCTACACCTTC. Residues: CASSDIEYGYTF.

The table lists this clone with a count of one. The chain uses TRBV2 and TRBJ1-4; D possibly corresponds to TRBD1 (6 bases). Germline V gives CDR1 SNHLY, CDR2 FYNNEI. V lost 6 bases and J lost 5, with 10 bases in between. The CDR3 loop spans 13 amino acids. CDR3 nucleotides: TGTGCCAGCAGAGGACAGATGAATGAAAAACTGTTTTTT. Translating it yields CASRGQMNEKLFF.

The chain joins TRBV7-9 to TRBJ1-1; D remains ambiguous. Per germline, CDR1 SEHNR and CDR2 FQNEAQ (reference sequence). V shed 5 bases and J shed 5 bases, with 6 bases lying between them. The CDR3 consists of 11 residues. The DNA for the CDR3 is TGTGCCAGCAGCCCAATTACTGAAGCTTTCTTT. Translating it yields CASSPITEAFF. The whole variable domain, filled in from reference TRBV7-9 and TRBJ1-1, reads DTGVSQNPRHKITKRGQNVTFRCDPISEHNRLYWYRQTLGQGPEFLTYFQNEAQLEKSRLLSDRFSAERPKGSFSTLEIQRTEQGDSAMYLCASSPITEAFFGQGTRLTVV.

The genes are TRBV5-8 and TRBJ2-3, with D possibly TRBD2 on 5 matching bases. The CDR3 is 13 amino acids. CDR1 and CDR2 from the germline V gene are SGHTS and YDEGEE. V was trimmed by 7 bases and J by 2 bases, leaving 11 bases between them. CDR3 DNA: TGTGCCAGCGGGCGAGGGAACACAGATACGCAGTATTTT. Translated, it gives CASGRGNTDTQYF.

The V gene is TRBV5-1, the J gene TRBJ2-7; 7 positions match TRBD1. This CDR3 region has 15 residues. Germline CDR1 reads SGHRS; CDR2 reads YFSETQ. With V trimmed by 0 bases and J by 2 bases, 5 bases remained unmatched. The CDR3 region has the DNA TGCGCCAGCAGCTTGGATGGGACAGTCGCCTACGAGCAGTACTTC. Translating gives CASSLDGTVAYEQYF.

The chain has TRBV6-5 and TRBJ1-3, with a tentative D call TRBD1 (5 bases). There are 14 residues in the CDR3. V dropped 4 bases and J dropped 0 bases, with 7 bases sitting between them. Germline CDR1 and CDR2: MNHEY and SVGAGI. This chain's CDR3 is CASSWGDSGNTIYF. DNA of the CDR3: TGTGCCAGCAGTTGGGGCGACTCTGGAAACACCATATATTTT.

The chain combines TRBV29-1 with TRBJ1-1; weak D call: TRBD1 (6 bases). V lost 7 bases, J lost 7 bases, and 16 bases lay in between. The CDR3 is 12 residues long. Germline CDR1 and CDR2: SQVTM and ANQGSEA. The CDR3 spells CSAHLEGGEAFF. The CDR3 DNA is TGCAGCGCACACCTAGAAGGGGGTGAAGCTTTCTTT.

The chain combines TRBV6-1 with TRBJ2-5, with D perhaps TRBD1 (6 bases). Deletions cut 7 bases from V and 4 bases from J, with 19 bases between. Germline assignment: CDR1 MNHNS and CDR2 SASEGT. This CDR3 region has 15 residues. The CDR3: CASTLLVGARETQYF. The CDR3 bases are TGTGCCAGCACCCTCCTTGTGGGGGCGAGAGAGACCCAGTACTTC.

This chain joins TRBV4-3 and TRBJ1-2, with 9 bases aligning to TRBD1. The germline gives CDR1 LGHNA, CDR2 YSLEER. The CDR3 loop spans 15 amino acids. V gave up 0 bases and J gave up 5 bases; unmatched junction bases: 4. The CDR3 sequence is CASSQDLQGAYGYTF. DNA for the CDR3: TGCGCCAGCAGCCAAGATCTACAGGGGGCGTATGGCTACACCTTC.